This T cell receptor (beta chain) is drawn from a study of T cells after yellow fever vaccination (dated by TCRdb to the late 2010s). Turning to the overall study: Libraries from fractions with low cell numbers were prepared with the SMART-Seq v4 Ultra Low Input RNA kit. To track T-cell clones before and after primary and booster YFV17D yellow fever vaccination, bulk TCR alpha and beta repertoires were sequenced longitudinally. Two healthy male donors, one aged 18 to 29 and one aged 30 to 40 years, made up the cohort. Bulk PBMC replicates and cell subsets were isolated from blood drawn at multiple timepoints before and after both primary and secondary immunization. What the work shows at the level of the full study, not this receptor alone: A small share of clonotypes occurred in both CD4 and CD8 compartments, likely arising from convergent recombination. Most clones expanded after primary vaccination (around 97% of CD4 and over 80% of CD8) were re-detected after the booster, suggesting that broad memory maintenance occurred. Only two donors were included in the study, so the extent to which the findings can be generalized is limited. Compared with the primary T-cell response, the secondary T-cell response was weaker but faster, peaking on day 5 rather than day 15. Because abundant contaminating clonotypes from the bulk population could be contained in FACS-sorted repertoires, computational filtering was required.

In the paper's terms, the treatment or condition label means: live attenuated yellow fever vaccine strain. At each blood-draw timepoint, two biological replicates of bulk PBMCs were obtained. PBMCs were isolated from peripheral blood using a standard Ficoll-Paque protocol. TriZol was used to extract RNA from bulk PBMCs, CD4 and CD8 fractions, and dextramer-positive and dextramer-negative fractions. This clonotype was seen more than once but under ten times. The clone's antigen remains unknown. Base-call qualities are not available, and no considerably larger clone is one nucleotide away. Synthesis of TCR cDNA relied on 5'RACE template switching, a step that introduced a universal primer site along with unique molecular identifiers. Priming for cDNA synthesis came from both the TCR alpha and TCR beta constant segments. Library amplification involved two PCR steps, and the second step added sample barcodes and sequencing adapters. Sequencing of the libraries was done on either Illumina HiSeq 2500 (2x100 bp) or NovaSeq (2x150 bp). The paper's data handling went like this. Reads were demultiplexed and collapsed into UMI consensus sequences with MIGEC, and V(D)J alignment was performed with MiXCR. Vaccine-responding clonotypes were identified with edgeR using replicate PBMC samples, with FDR below 0.01 and a log2 fold change above 5 up to day 15 being required. CD4 or CD8 identity was assigned to each bulk clonotype according to whether the clonotype was present at higher abundance in the sequenced CD4 repertoire or the sequenced CD8 repertoire. TCRdb passed the public sequencing reads through fastp at Q25 and MiXCR, retaining productive beta sequences. For every CDR3 protein sequence, its rows merge into one entry that carries the most common genes and DNA. Here the V and J calls rest on TCRdb's processing, not on the authors' analysis. A total of around 360,000 distinct CDR3 sequences appear in this sample, more than 9% of them only once. The ten largest account for 15% to 20% of the sample.

Inclusive of the bounding cysteine and phenylalanine, the CDR3 is 15 residues long. CDR3 DNA only is kept here, 45 bases in frame from base 1. CDR1 is given as SEHNR and CDR2 as FQNEAQ, both from the germline V gene (reference sequence). Unmatched junction bases come to 12, with V trimmed by 6 bases and J by 7 bases. Here the chain combines TRBV7-9 and TRBJ1-1; TRBD1 aligns with 9 central bases. The sequenced sample was PBMCs, obtained on the day of the first yellow fever vaccination. This receptor was obtained from a man between 18 and 35 years old who received the YFV17D yellow fever vaccine. The DNA sequence is TGTGCCAGCAGAATAGCGGGACAGGGTTCGAGTGAAGCTTTCTTT. Its coded protein is CASRIAGQGSSEAFF.